These T cell receptor beta chains were read from a single sample in a study of a mutant IDH1 vaccine in newly diagnosed glioma. The antigens for these receptors are not known. Generated by immunoSEQ multiplex PCR, the TCRdb table keeps only in-frame clones and is missing some. The table has 52,000 or so clones, 70% to 85% seen once. The source was PBMCs, collected from a glioma patient whose treatment included an IDH1 peptide vaccine. Receptors were obtained from a woman younger than 30 with glioma. Some clones in this sample may be carry-over from other donors' samples. The CDR3 runs from the conserved cysteine through the conserved F or W. D genes are given only for firm matches. A clone size is listed for some rows: how often the clone was seen (once, few, many), or a class if it is expanded.

J | V | size | D | CDR3 | DNA
TRBJ1-1 | TRBV2 | - | TRBD1 | CASSADRATEAFF | TGTGCCAGCAGTGCCGACAGGGCCACTGAAGCTTTCTTT
TRBJ1-1 | TRBV19 | - | - | CASSMRVDTEAFF | TGTGCCAGTAGTATGCGGGTCGACACTGAAGCTTTCTTT
TRBJ2-1 | TRBV6-5 | - | - | CASSSGNEQFF | TGTGCCAGCAGTTCCGGGAATGAGCAGTTCTTC
TRBJ1-4 | TRBV9 | once | - | CASSVAPGGISEKLFF | TGTGCCAGCAGCGTAGCCCCCGGAGGGATCAGTGAAAAACTGTTTTTT
TRBJ2-7 | TRBV29-1 | once | TRBD1 | CSVWTGGEQYF | TGCAGCGTCTGGACAGGGGGTGAGCAGTACTTC
TRBJ2-3 | TRBV6-1 | - | - | CASSSLGASTDTQYF | TGTGCCAGCAGCTCCCTAGGGGCCAGCACAGATACGCAGTATTTT
TRBJ1-1 | TRBV9 | - | - | CASSVDWGGNMVQNTEAFF | TGTGCCAGCAGCGTAGATTGGGGGGGCAATATGGTCCAGAACACTGAAGCTTTCTTT
TRBJ2-1 | TRBV6-5 | - | TRBD2 | CASSSGTSGNEQFF | TGTGCCAGCAGTTCGGGGACTAGCGGGAATGAGCAGTTCTTC
TRBJ2-7 | TRBV29-1 | - | TRBD1 | CSVETGTGDLPYEQYF | TGCAGCGTTGAAACAGGAACAGGGGACCTACCCTACGAGCAGTACTTC
TRBJ1-1 | TRBV2 | - | - | CASTISASVNTEAFF | TGTGCCAGTACCATCTCCGCGAGCGTGAACACTGAAGCTTTCTTT
TRBJ2-1 | TRBV5-6 | - | TRBD2 | CASSSLAGYNEQFF | TGTGCCAGCAGCTCTCTAGCGGGGTACAATGAGCAGTTCTTC
TRBJ2-7 | TRBV7-2 | - | TRBD1 | CASSIQGWEQYF | TGTGCCAGCAGCATACAGGGGTGGGAGCAGTACTTC
TRBJ1-2 | TRBV29-1 | - | - | CSVESRLEGYTF | TGCAGCGTTGAGTCGCGACTCGAAGGCTACACCTTC
TRBJ1-2 | TRBV4-1 | once | - | CASSQDWGGSYGYTF | TGCGCCAGCAGCCAAGATTGGGGGGGTAGCTATGGCTACACCTTC
TRBJ1-6 | TRBV10-3 | - | TRBD1 | CAIRDREWEPLHF | TGTGCCATCAGAGACAGGGAATGGGAACCCCTCCACTTT
TRBJ2-5 | TRBV14 | - | TRBD2 | CASSPRTSGGRETQYF | TGTGCCAGCAGCCCCCGGACTAGCGGGGGGCGAGAGACCCAGTACTTC
TRBJ2-3 | TRBV4-1 | - | - | CASSQGTSIGTDTQYF | TGCGCCAGCAGCCAAGGAACGAGTATCGGTACAGATACGCAGTATTTT
TRBJ1-2 | TRBV29-1 | - | - | CSVGGLGYGYTF | TGCAGCGTTGGGGGGTTGGGCTATGGCTACACCTTC
TRBJ1-4 | TRBV30 | - | - | CAWSPPVVPEEKLFF | TGTGCCTGGAGTCCCCCGGTCGTCCCAGAGGAAAAACTGTTTTTT
TRBJ2-1 | TRBV6-1 | - | - | CASSDRDAWGIADNEQFF | TGTGCCAGCAGTGACCGGGACGCTTGGGGGATTGCCGACAATGAGCAGTTCTTC
TRBJ1-4 | TRBV14 | - | - | CASSRLRGNEKLFF | TGTGCCAGCAGTCGCCTGAGAGGAAATGAAAAACTGTTTTTT
TRBJ2-7 | TRBV14 | - | TRBD1 | CASSPQGQGSYEQYF | TGTGCCAGCAGCCCGCAGGGACAGGGGTCCTACGAGCAGTACTTC
TRBJ1-2 | TRBV7-9 | - | - | CASSLVLGHYGYTF | TGTGCCAGCAGCTTGGTCTTGGGTCACTATGGCTACACCTTC
TRBJ1-2 | TRBV9 | - | - | CASSGLGSFGYTF | TGTGCCAGCAGCGGTTTAGGATCCTTTGGCTACACCTTC
TRBJ2-7 | TRBV5-4 | - | TRBD2 | CASSLVGGGQEQYF | TGTGCCAGCAGCTTGGTGGGCGGGGGGCAGGAGCAGTACTTC
TRBJ1-3 | TRBV7-9 | - | - | CASSWGPSGNTIYF | TGTGCCAGCAGCTGGGGGCCCTCTGGAAACACCATATATTTT
TRBJ1-4 | TRBV27 | - | - | CASSLRRNEKLFF | TGTGCCAGCAGTTTACGCCGTAATGAAAAACTGTTTTTT
TRBJ1-1 | TRBV10-1 | - | - | CASSDRVRVSNTEAFF | TGCGCCAGCAGTGATCGGGTACGGGTATCAAACACTGAAGCTTTCTTT
TRBJ2-2 | TRBV5-4 | - | - | CASSLVQGSLTGELFF | TGTGCCAGCAGCTTGGTCCAGGGGTCCCTAACCGGGGAGCTGTTTTTT
TRBJ1-1 | TRBV2 | - | - | CASSEIGPYAEAFF | TGTGCCAGCAGTGAAATAGGGCCGTATGCTGAAGCTTTCTTT
TRBJ1-5 | TRBV30 | - | TRBD1 | CAWRHRGLGQPQHF | TGTGCCTGGAGGCACAGGGGTTTAGGTCAGCCCCAGCATTTT
TRBJ1-5 | TRBV5-8 | - | TRBD1 | CASSLGDRGFQPQHF | TGTGCCAGCAGCTTGGGGGACAGGGGCTTTCAGCCCCAGCATTTT
TRBJ1-1 | TRBV5-5 | - | - | CASSLGDREAFF | TGTGCCAGCAGCTTGGGCGACAGGGAAGCTTTCTTT
TRBJ2-7 | TRBV9 | - | TRBD2 | CASSVGLANYEQYF | TGTGCCAGCAGCGTAGGACTAGCCAACTACGAGCAGTACTTC
TRBJ2-2 | TRBV5-4 | - | TRBD2 | CASSLRGLAVSGELFF | TGTGCCAGCAGCTTGAGGGGACTAGCAGTCTCCGGGGAGCTGTTTTTT
TRBJ2-7 | TRBV2 | few | - | CASSEPWTDEQYF | TGTGCCAGCAGTGAACCGTGGACTGACGAGCAGTACTTC
TRBJ1-1 | TRBV6-7 | - | - | CASSYRPGLNTEAFF | TGTGCCAGCAGTTATAGGCCAGGCCTTAACACTGAAGCTTTCTTT
TRBJ2-5 | TRBV30 | - | - | CAWNLGQETQYF | TGTGCCTGGAATTTAGGGCAAGAGACCCAGTACTTC
TRBJ1-2 | TRBV19 | - | - | CASSPGTTYGYTF | TGTGCCAGTAGCCCCGGGACCACCTATGGCTACACCTTC
TRBJ1-1 | TRBV29-1 | - | TRBD1 | CSVKGQGGSTEAFF | TGCAGCGTGAAGGGACAGGGTGGATCCACTGAAGCTTTCTTT
TRBJ2-7 | TRBV18 | - | - | CASSPSSQTFGEQYF | TGTGCCAGCTCACCATCCTCACAGACCTTCGGCGAGCAGTACTTC
TRBJ2-2 | TRBV6-7 | few | TRBD2 | CASSWTSCPGELFF | TGTGCCAGCAGTTGGACTAGCTGCCCCGGGGAGCTGTTTTTT
TRBJ1-3 | TRBV5-1 | - | - | CASRPSGGVAGNTIYF | TGCGCCAGCCGCCCGAGCGGCGGGGTGGCTGGAAACACCATATATTTT
TRBJ1-5 | TRBV5-1 | - | - | CASSLEGLLYQPQHF | TGCGCCAGCAGCTTGGAAGGGCTTCTGTATCAGCCCCAGCATTTT
TRBJ1-2 | TRBV7-2 | - | TRBD1 | CASSPQRKQGPYGYTF | TGTGCCAGCAGCCCACAACGTAAACAGGGGCCCTATGGCTACACCTTC
TRBJ1-2 | TRBV4-2 | once | - | CASSPRGGGGYGYTF | TGTGCCAGCAGCCCTCGGGGAGGGGGTGGCTATGGCTACACCTTC